Listed here are 3 T cell receptor beta chains from one sample, sequenced in a study of T cells in Graves' hyperthyroidism and ophthalmopathy. RNA transcripts provided the source from which TCR beta CDR3 regions were amplified. The TCR CDR3 first-round RT-PCR relied on the HTBI primer set. TCRdb called the multiplex PCR reads again in MiXCR, with one record for every CDR3 protein. The sample consists of about 640,000 distinct CDR3 sequences, less than 25% of them appearing once. The sequenced material came from blood. Source of these receptors: a man in his thirties or forties with Graves' ophthalmopathy.

The V and J genes are TRBV12-3 or TRBV12-4 and TRBJ1-1; D is possibly TRBD1 (5 bases). The CDR3 runs to 14 residues. With 2 bases removed from V and 4 bases from J, the gap between germline ends came to 11 bases. The CDR3 coding sequence is TGTGCCAGCAGTTTAAGGGGAGAGGGCACTGAAGCTTTCTTT. It codes for CASSLRGEGTEAFF.

This sequence joins TRBV24-1 and TRBJ2-3, with 15 bases aligning to TRBD2. This CDR3 region has 18 residues. Trimming took 7 bases from V and 4 from J; bases not matched to a gene: 11. CDR1 is KGHDR, CDR2 SFDVKD, per germline. This CDR3 reads CATSFPGLAGGFADTQYF. In nucleotides, the CDR3 is TGTGCCACCAGCTTCCCGGGACTAGCGGGAGGATTCGCAGATACGCAGTATTTT.

This clonotype occurred many times. This chain connects TRBV18 to TRBJ2-4; D is unclear. V was clipped by 3 bases and J by 3 bases, with 3 bases between them. CDR3 size: 12 residues. From germline, CDR1 is KGHSH and CDR2 LQKENI. CDR3 nucleotides: TGTGCCAGCTCACCGAACAAAAACATTCAGTACTTC. It specifies CASSPNKNIQYF.